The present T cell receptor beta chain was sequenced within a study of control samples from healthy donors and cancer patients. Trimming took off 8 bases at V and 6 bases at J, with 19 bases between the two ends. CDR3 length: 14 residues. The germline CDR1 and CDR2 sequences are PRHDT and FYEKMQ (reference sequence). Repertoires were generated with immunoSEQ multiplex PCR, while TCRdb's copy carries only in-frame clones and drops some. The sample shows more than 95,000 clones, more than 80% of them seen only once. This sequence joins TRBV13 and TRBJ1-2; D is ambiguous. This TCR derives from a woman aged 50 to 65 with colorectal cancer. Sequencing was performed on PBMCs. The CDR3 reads CASSPGERGDGYTF. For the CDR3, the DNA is TGTGCCAGCTCCCCAGGAGAGCGTGGGGATGGCTACACCTTC.